Sequencing of this T cell receptor beta chain was carried out in a study of CD8 T cells in ankylosing spondylitis (dated by TCRdb to the late 2010s). For context, the study as a whole: To find TCR variants linked to disease, the study profiled T cell receptor beta repertoires in ankylosing spondylitis patients and healthy donors. The full study cohort was made up of under 30 ankylosing spondylitis patients and some 100 healthy donors. Peripheral blood was sampled, and synovial fluid was also collected from ankylosing spondylitis patients.

In this sample, this clonotype turned up a few times. The antigen it binds to is not known. There are no base qualities to consult, and no much larger clone falls within one base. These reads were obtained on an Illumina HiSeq 2500. TCR beta libraries were prepared by quantitative 5'-RACE with molecular barcodes. The original pipeline was this. A new computational method, built on a probabilistic model of VDJ rearrangement, was used to identify disease-linked TCR variants. TCRdb applied fastp at Q25 and MiXCR to the public reads, then kept only in-frame beta chains. Rows are combined by CDR3 protein, so each entry shows the most common genes and DNA. The V and J calls and clone size are TCRdb's, not the authors'. Present in this sample are over 700,000 distinct CDR3 sequences, over 15% of which were seen just once. The biggest ten clones account for 19% of the sample. What the research found in general, with its limitations: In peripheral blood, the disease-linked clones were found at relatively low frequencies and had a CD8+ phenotype. The disease-linked clones were reported as significantly enriched in matched synovial fluid samples from ankylosing spondylitis patients. Some of the motif variants had been reported before in the synovial fluid and blood of reactive arthritis patients, a finding that suggests common disease-initiation mechanisms. A TCR beta motif made up of under ten highly homologous amino acid variants appeared to be characteristic of blood from ankylosing spondylitis patients.

Sequencing was carried out using blood, either unsorted or a sorted T cell fraction (not recorded which). The sequence came from a male donor with ankylosing spondylitis.

The nucleotide sequence is given as TGCAGTGCTAGAGATAAGAACTCGTATGGCTACACCTTC. The translation is CSARDKNSYGYTF. The sequence is built from TRBV20-1 and TRBJ1-2; the D gene remains uncertain. According to the germline V gene (reference sequence), CDR1 reads DFQATT and CDR2 reads SNEGSKA. The CDR3, cysteine through phenylalanine, is 13 amino acids long. Just CDR3 DNA is preserved here, 39 bases in frame from base 1. V is pared back by 0 bases and J by 5 bases, with 10 bases lying between the germline termini.